The 29 T cell receptor beta chains reported below all come from one sample, sequenced in a study of cytomegalovirus exposure and HLA in healthy donors. PCR primers comprised 60 Vbeta and 13 Jbeta primers. The repertoire was sequenced with immunoSEQ multiplex PCR; TCRdb's copy has only in-frame clones and lacks some. The sample lists roughly 97,000 clones, about a tenth seen once, with just over 5% in the top ten. Sequenced input: PBMCs. These receptors all come from a man aged 45 to 65 in good health and CMV-seropositive.

This clone appeared a few times. This chain uses TRBV2 with TRBJ2-7, with TRBD1 identical over 9 bases. The V gene's germline CDR1 is SNHLY and CDR2 FYNNEI. The CDR3 totals 15 residues. J gave up 0 bases and V 6 bases, and 6 bases lay outside the gene matches. CDR3 protein: CASRTGTGSSYEQYF. As DNA, the CDR3 is TGTGCCAGCAGGACCGGGACAGGGAGCTCCTACGAGCAGTACTTC.

In this sample, this clone turned up many times. CDR3 loop: CAWSIQGWNTGELFF. As DNA, the CDR3 is TGTGCCTGGAGTATACAGGGGTGGAACACCGGGGAGCTGTTTTTT. V gene TRBV30 combines with J gene TRBJ2-2; 7 bases map to TRBD1. Trimming removed 2 bases from V and 1 base from J; junction bases left unmatched: 4. Germline CDR1 reads GTSNPN; CDR2 reads SVGIG (reference sequence). The CDR3 has 15 residues.

V gene TRBV5-4 combines with J gene TRBJ2-1, with TRBD1 matching over 9 bases. Trimming took 3 bases from V and 2 from J; bases not matched to a gene: 0. The germline gives CDR1 SGHNT, CDR2 YYREEE (reference sequence). CDR3 length: 14 residues. CDR3 in amino acids: CASSWDRAYNEQFF. The CDR3 DNA follows: TGTGCCAGCAGCTGGGACAGGGCCTACAATGAGCAGTTCTTC.

The chain links TRBV19 to TRBJ1-4; tentatively, D is TRBD1 (6 bases). With 1 base removed from V and 7 bases from J, the gap between germline ends came to 13 bases. Germline loops: CDR1 LNHDA, CDR2 SQIVND (reference sequence). The CDR3 runs 15 residues. CDR3 amino acids: CASSIGRGRGEKLFF. The CDR3 coding sequence is TGTGCCAGTAGTATAGGGCGGGGGCGAGGTGAAAAACTGTTTTTT. Filled out from reference TRBV19 and TRBJ1-4, the complete variable domain reads DGGITQSPKYLFRKEGQNVTLSCEQNLNHDAMYWYRQDPGQGLRLIYYSQIVNDFQKGDIAEGYSVSREKKESFPLTVTSAQKNPTAFYLCASSIGRGRGEKLFFGSGTQLSVL.

This clone was detected only a few times. The chain uses TRBV27 and TRBJ2-2, with D perhaps matching TRBD1 (5 bases). The germline CDR1 and CDR2 sequences are MNHEY and SMNVEV (reference sequence). The CDR3 runs to 15 residues. Between the trimmed V and J ends, which lost 3 bases and 6 bases, there was a span of 14 bases. The CDR3 loop reads CASSFRAAGPGELFF. The CDR3 DNA follows: TGTGCCAGCAGTTTCAGGGCCGCTGGCCCCGGGGAGCTGTTTTTT.

The V call is TRBV5-1, the J call TRBJ2-2; D might be TRBD2 (5 bases). This CDR3 is built from 15 residues. With 2 bases removed from V and 0 bases from J, the gap between germline ends came to 8 bases. The germline CDR1 and CDR2 sequences are SGHRS and YFSETQ. The CDR3 protein is CASSFKAANTGELFF. Written as DNA, the CDR3 is TGCGCCAGCAGCTTCAAAGCGGCGAACACCGGGGAGCTGTTTTTT.

This clone was detected ten times or more. V and J are TRBV9 and TRBJ2-3; the D gene is possibly TRBD2 (6 bases). This CDR3 comprises 14 residues. V lost 3 bases and J lost 1, with 9 bases in between. Germline V gene lookup returns CDR1 SGDLS and CDR2 YYNGEE. CDR3 nucleotide sequence: TGTGCCAGCAGCGCCGGACTACGCACAGATACGCAGTATTTT. Its protein product is CASSAGLRTDTQYF.

The V and J genes are TRBV28 and TRBJ2-5; tentatively, D is TRBD2 (6 bases). The CDR3 runs 14 residues. Germline loops: CDR1 MDHEN, CDR2 SYDVKM. V dropped 3 bases and J dropped 3 bases, with 11 bases sitting between them. CDR3 amino acids: CASSFTGVKETQYF. As DNA, the CDR3 is TGTGCCAGCAGTTTTACGGGAGTGAAAGAGACCCAGTACTTC.

Here the CDR3 DNA reads TGCAGTGCTCCCCGGGACTATGGCTACACCTTC. Translated: CSAPRDYGYTF. The genes are TRBV20-1 and TRBJ1-2; D is unresolved. The CDR3 totals 11 residues. Germline lookup yields CDR1 DFQATT and CDR2 SNEGSKA (reference sequence). V was trimmed by 5 bases and J by 3 bases, leaving 7 bases between them.

The DNA for the CDR3 is TGTGCCAGCAGCTTAGTTCTTGCAGGGCCAAATTCACCCCTCCACTTT. Encoded protein: CASSLVLAGPNSPLHF. This chain links TRBV11-2 with TRBJ1-6; TRBD1 might be the D (5 bases). Germline V gives CDR1 SGHAT, CDR2 FQNNGV. V lost 1 base to trimming and J lost 7 bases, with 14 bases between them. The CDR3 totals 16 residues.

The rearrangement uses TRBV5-1 and TRBJ2-3; perhaps TRBD1 as D (5 bases). The CDR3 is 13 residues long. Trimming left V 0 bases short and J 3 bases short, with 5 bases between. Germline lookup yields CDR1 SGHRS and CDR2 YFSETQ. The CDR3 region is CASSLGQTDTQYF. The CDR3 DNA sequence: TGCGCCAGCAGCTTGGGACAGACAGATACGCAGTATTTT.

The J gene is TRBJ1-5, the V gene TRBV7-2; TRBD1 aligns across 7 bases. V dropped 4 bases and J dropped 2; count of bases not matched to a gene: 11. CDR1 is SGHTA and CDR2 is FQGNSA in the germline V gene. The CDR3 is made up of 17 amino acids. Here the CDR3 DNA reads TGTGCCAGCAGCTCCTCAGGGGGGACCTTTCGCAATCAGCCCCAGCATTTT. It encodes CASSSSGGTFRNQPQHF.

In this sample, this clone turned up a few times. This chain links TRBV5-4 with TRBJ2-2; TRBD2 might be the D (7 bases). Germline CDR1 reads SGHNT; CDR2 reads YYREEE (reference sequence). The V and J ends lost 2 bases and 2 bases respectively, with 16 bases between them. The CDR3 runs to 17 residues. This chain's CDR3 is CASSFGGRIENTGELFF. The CDR3 DNA reads as TGTGCCAGCAGCTTCGGGGGGCGCATTGAAAACACCGGGGAGCTGTTTTTT.

The gene calls are TRBV5-1 and TRBJ2-4; 11 bases agree with TRBD2. This CDR3 spans 17 amino acids. J gave up 7 bases and V 4 bases, and 13 bases lay outside the gene matches. CDR1 and CDR2 from the germline V gene are SGHRS and YFSETQ. The CDR3 DNA reads as TGCGCCAGCAGCGTTGGGGTAGGGGGGACTAGCGGTAACATTCAGTACTTC. It encodes CASSVGVGGTSGNIQYF. The whole variable domain, filled in from reference TRBV5-1 and TRBJ2-4, reads KAGVTQTPRYLIKTRGQQVTLSCSPISGHRSVSWYQQTPGQGLQFLFEYFSETQRNKGNFPGRFSGRQFSNSRSEMNVSTLELGDSALYLCASSVGVGGTSGNIQYFGAGTRLSVL.

V and J are TRBV30 and TRBJ2-3; 7 bases map to TRBD2. The V gene's germline CDR1 is GTSNPN and CDR2 SVGIG (reference sequence). V was pared by 4 bases and J by 4 bases, with 11 bases of the junction left unmatched. The CDR3 length is 15 residues. CDR3 loop: CAWTLRRELADTQYF. The CDR3 DNA sequence: TGTGCCTGGACCTTGAGGCGGGAGCTCGCAGATACGCAGTATTTT. Full variable domain (rest looked up from reference TRBV30 and TRBJ2-3): SQTIHQWPATLVQPVGSPLSLECTVEGTSNPNLYWYRQAAGRGLQLLFYSVGIGQISSEVPQNLSASRPQDRQFILSSKKLLLSDSGFYLCAWTLRRELADTQYFGPGTRLTVL.

The V gene is TRBV19, the J gene TRBJ2-2; D remains ambiguous. Trimming took off 7 bases at V and 6 bases at J, with 9 bases between the two ends. There are 12 residues in the CDR3. Germline V gene data show CDR1 as LNHDA and CDR2 as SQIVND (reference sequence). The DNA of the CDR3 is TGTGCCAGTACAGGCTTTGCCGGGGAGCTGTTTTTT. Translated, it gives CASTGFAGELFF.

The V call is TRBV5-6, the J call TRBJ2-1; 8 positions agree with TRBD2. V lost 6 bases, J lost 8 bases, and 10 bases stayed unmatched. CDR1 and CDR2 (germline): SGHDT, YYEEEE. This CDR3 has 14 residues. CDR3 residues: CASKRGTRGDEQFF. The CDR3 region has the DNA TGTGCCAGCAAGCGCGGGACTAGGGGCGATGAGCAGTTCTTC.

The chain joins TRBV9 to TRBJ2-7, with a tentative D call TRBD2 (5 bases). The CDR3 is 13 amino acids. V was trimmed by 4 bases and J by 5 bases, leaving 13 bases between them. The germline gives CDR1 SGDLS, CDR2 YYNGEE. The CDR3 DNA reads as TGTGCCAGCAGCCCCCACGAGGGCCACGAGCAGTACTTC. Its translation: CASSPHEGHEQYF.

The chain carries TRBV11-2 and TRBJ1-3; D unresolved. The ends were cut back, 1 base at V and 0 bases at J, with 10 bases in the middle. The CDR3 has 16 residues. Germline assignment: CDR1 SGHAT and CDR2 FQNNGV. CDR3 loop: CASSLVFGNSGNTIYF. The CDR3 nucleotides are TGTGCCAGCAGCTTAGTGTTTGGCAACTCTGGAAACACCATATATTTT.

The chain links TRBV6-1 to TRBJ2-1; weak D call: TRBD2 (6 bases). This CDR3 has 15 residues. The germline CDR1 and CDR2 sequences are MNHNS and SASEGT. The V end was cut by 8 bases, the J end by 3 bases, with 17 bases between. CDR3 residues: CASLRTGSGYNEQFF. CDR3 nucleotide sequence: TGTGCCAGCCTTAGAACCGGGAGTGGCTACAATGAGCAGTTCTTC.

This clone appeared a few times. CDR3 in amino acids: CASSFFGREYEQYF. The CDR3 coding sequence is TGTGCCAGCAGCTTTTTCGGACGGGAATACGAGCAGTACTTC. This chain joins TRBV5-4 and TRBJ2-7; D perhaps matches TRBD2 (5 bases). Trimming cost V 2 bases and J 4 bases, with 13 bases left between them. Germline CDR1 is SGHNT and CDR2 is YYREEE (reference sequence). This CDR3 is built from 14 residues.

The chain carries TRBV1 and TRBJ1-2. TRBV1 is a pseudogene segment. The CDR3 runs 19 residues. CDR3 bases: TGCACCAGCAGCCAAGAAGAATTTGGGGAGAACCAGGCTAACTATGGCTACACCTTC. Amino acid sequence: CTSSQEEFGENQANYGYTF.

This clone turned up a few times. CDR3 in amino acids: CASRRLAGDPREQFF. The CDR3 bases are TGTGCCAGTAGGCGACTAGCGGGGGATCCCCGTGAGCAGTTCTTC. The chain has TRBV19 and TRBJ2-1; 12 bases agree with TRBD2. Germline CDR1 LNHDA, CDR2 SQIVND (reference sequence). The CDR3 sequence is 15 residues long. With 6 bases clipped from V and 9 bases from J, the junction kept 9 bases outside the gene matches.

V is TRBV19 and J is TRBJ2-2; 9 nucleotides match TRBD1. V shed 6 bases, J shed 6 bases, and the junction held 8 bases outside the gene matches. CDR1 and CDR2 (germline): LNHDA, SQIVND (reference sequence). The CDR3 extends over 15 amino acids. The CDR3 DNA reads TGTGCCAGTAGCACCGGGACAGGGTCGGCCGGGGAGCTGTTTTTT. This sequence encodes CASSTGTGSAGELFF.

The chain recombines TRBV5-4 with TRBJ2-5; 10 bases fit TRBD2. V lost 1 base, J lost 2 bases, and 11 bases stayed unmatched. Germline lookup yields CDR1 SGHNT and CDR2 YYREEE (reference sequence). The CDR3 sequence is 18 residues long. The CDR3 nucleotides are TGTGCCAGCAGCTTGCAGATTCGGACTAGCGGCTTACAAGAGACCCAGTACTTC. Translation: CASSLQIRTSGLQETQYF.

This clone was seen a few times. The chain combines TRBV30 with TRBJ1-6, with D unclear. Trimming pared 0 bases from V and 6 bases from J, leaving 15 bases between. The CDR3 is 16 amino acids. CDR1 GTSNPN and CDR2 SVGIG come from the germline V gene (reference sequence). The CDR3 region is CAWSVMEGLTNSPLHF. CDR3 DNA: TGTGCCTGGAGTGTGATGGAGGGTTTGACTAATTCACCCCTCCACTTT.

This rearrangement joins TRBV5-4 to TRBJ2-7; tentatively, D is TRBD2 (6 bases). Trimming shortened V by 6 bases and J by 3 bases, and 19 bases separated the two germline ends. This CDR3 is built from 15 residues. The germline V gene has CDR1 SGHNT and CDR2 YYREEE (reference sequence). In DNA, the CDR3 is TGTGCCAGCACCCCGGGCGGGCAGGGAGGCTACGAGCAGTACTTC. This sequence encodes CASTPGGQGGYEQYF.

The J gene is TRBJ2-5, the V gene TRBV2; D ambiguous. The last part of the DNA fits TRBJ2-7 better; the J call may be wrong. The CDR3 is 13 amino acids. CDR1 and CDR2 (germline): SNHLY, FYNNEI. In nucleotides, the CDR3 is TGTGCCAGCAGGTTACTAAGCTCCTACGAGCAGTACTTC. This translates into CASRLLSSYEQYF.

This clone showed up many times. The rearrangement uses TRBV5-1 and TRBJ2-7; the match to TRBD1 covers 10 bases. The CDR3 runs 15 residues. Trimming at V came to 1 base and at J to 4 bases, leaving 5 bases not matched to a gene. Germline V gene data show CDR1 as SGHRS and CDR2 as YFSETQ. For the CDR3, the DNA is TGCGCCAGCAGCTTGCGGGACAGGGGCCAATACGAGCAGTACTTC. Amino acids: CASSLRDRGQYEQYF. The whole variable domain, filled in from reference TRBV5-1 and TRBJ2-7, reads KAGVTQTPRYLIKTRGQQVTLSCSPISGHRSVSWYQQTPGQGLQFLFEYFSETQRNKGNFPGRFSGRQFSNSRSEMNVSTLELGDSALYLCASSLRDRGQYEQYFGPGTRLTVT.